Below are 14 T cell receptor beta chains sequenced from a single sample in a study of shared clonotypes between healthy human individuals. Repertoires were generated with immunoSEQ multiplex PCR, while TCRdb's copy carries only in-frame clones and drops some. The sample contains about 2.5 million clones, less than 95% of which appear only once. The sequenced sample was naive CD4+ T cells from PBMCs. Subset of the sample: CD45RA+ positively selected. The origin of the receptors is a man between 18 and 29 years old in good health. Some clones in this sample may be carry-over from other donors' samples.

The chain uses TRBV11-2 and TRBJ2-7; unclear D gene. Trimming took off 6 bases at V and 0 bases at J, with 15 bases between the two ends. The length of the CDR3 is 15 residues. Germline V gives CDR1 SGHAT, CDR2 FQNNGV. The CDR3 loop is CASRSLRRNSYEQYF. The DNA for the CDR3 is TGTGCCAGCAGGTCTCTGAGGCGGAACTCCTACGAGCAGTACTTC.

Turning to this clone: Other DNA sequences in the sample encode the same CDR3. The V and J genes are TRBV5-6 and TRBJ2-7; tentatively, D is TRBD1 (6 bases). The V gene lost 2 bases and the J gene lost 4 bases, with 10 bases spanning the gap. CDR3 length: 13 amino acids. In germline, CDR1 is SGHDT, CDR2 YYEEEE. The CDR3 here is CASSLQGPYEQYF. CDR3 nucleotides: TGTGCCAGCAGCTTACAGGGACCTTACGAGCAGTACTTC.

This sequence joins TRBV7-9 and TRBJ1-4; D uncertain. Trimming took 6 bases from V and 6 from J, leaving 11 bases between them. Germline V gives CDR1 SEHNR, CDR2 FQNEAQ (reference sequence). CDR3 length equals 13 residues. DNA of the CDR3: TGTGCCAGCAGTCCGACCTCCGATGAAAAACTGTTTTTT. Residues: CASSPTSDEKLFF.

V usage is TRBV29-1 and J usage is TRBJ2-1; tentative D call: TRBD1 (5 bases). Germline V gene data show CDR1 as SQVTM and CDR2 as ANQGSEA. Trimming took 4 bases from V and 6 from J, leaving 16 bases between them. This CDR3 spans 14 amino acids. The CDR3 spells CSVAAHSRGNEQFF. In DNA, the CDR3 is TGCAGCGTTGCTGCCCATTCAAGGGGCAATGAGCAGTTCTTC.

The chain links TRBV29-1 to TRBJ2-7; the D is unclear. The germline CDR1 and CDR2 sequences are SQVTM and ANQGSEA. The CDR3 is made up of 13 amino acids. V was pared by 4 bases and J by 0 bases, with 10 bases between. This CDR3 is CSVVDWSSYEQYF. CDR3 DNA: TGCAGCGTTGTAGATTGGAGCTCCTACGAGCAGTACTTC.

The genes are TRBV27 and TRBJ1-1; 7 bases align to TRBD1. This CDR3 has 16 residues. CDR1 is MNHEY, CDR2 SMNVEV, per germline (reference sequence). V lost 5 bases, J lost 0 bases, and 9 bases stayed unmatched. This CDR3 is CASSLPLDRVNTEAFF. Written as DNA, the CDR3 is TGTGCCAGCAGTCTCCCCTTAGACAGGGTGAACACTGAAGCTTTCTTT.

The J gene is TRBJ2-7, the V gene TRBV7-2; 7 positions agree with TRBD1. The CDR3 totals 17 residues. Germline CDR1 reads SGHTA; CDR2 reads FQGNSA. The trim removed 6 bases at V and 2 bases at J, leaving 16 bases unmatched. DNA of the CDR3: TGTGCCAGCAGAAAAGAGCTCGGGACAGCAGAGACCTACGAGCAGTACTTC. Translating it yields CASRKELGTAETYEQYF.

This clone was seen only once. CDR3 loop: CASSLAPGRGPYEQYF. The CDR3 region has the DNA TGTGCCAGCAGCTTGGCCCCCGGCCGGGGGCCCTACGAGCAGTACTTC. The rearrangement uses TRBV5-4 and TRBJ2-7; perhaps D is TRBD1 or TRBD2 (6 bases each). Germline CDR1 is SGHNT and CDR2 is YYREEE (reference sequence). Trimming stripped 0 bases from V and 2 bases from J, with 15 bases between. This CDR3 region has 16 residues.

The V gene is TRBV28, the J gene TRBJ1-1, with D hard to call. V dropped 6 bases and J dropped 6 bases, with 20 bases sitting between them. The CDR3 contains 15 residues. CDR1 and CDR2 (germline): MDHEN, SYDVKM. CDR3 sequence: CASRVLGSGGPEAFF. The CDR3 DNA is TGTGCCAGCAGAGTTTTGGGAAGCGGAGGGCCTGAAGCTTTCTTT.

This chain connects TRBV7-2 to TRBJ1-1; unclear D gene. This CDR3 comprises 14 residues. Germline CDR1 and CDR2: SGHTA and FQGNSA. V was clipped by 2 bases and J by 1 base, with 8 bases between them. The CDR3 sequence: CASSLSTANTEAFF. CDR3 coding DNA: TGTGCCAGCAGCTTAAGTACAGCGAACACTGAAGCTTTCTTT.

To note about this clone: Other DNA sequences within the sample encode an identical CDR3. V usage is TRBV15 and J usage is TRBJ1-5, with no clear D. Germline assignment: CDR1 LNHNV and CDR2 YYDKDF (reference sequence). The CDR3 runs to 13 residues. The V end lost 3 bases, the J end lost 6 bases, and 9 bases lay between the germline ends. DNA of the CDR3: TGTGCCACCAGCAGGGACTTGGGTCAGCCCCAGCATTTT. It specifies CATSRDLGQPQHF.

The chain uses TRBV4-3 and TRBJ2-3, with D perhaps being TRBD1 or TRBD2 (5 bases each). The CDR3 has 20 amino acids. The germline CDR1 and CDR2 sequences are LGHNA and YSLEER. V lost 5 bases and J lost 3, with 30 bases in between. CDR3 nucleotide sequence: TGCGCCAGCAGCGCCCGCGGAAAAATTTGGGACCCCAACAGGACAGATACGCAGTATTTT. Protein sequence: CASSARGKIWDPNRTDTQYF.

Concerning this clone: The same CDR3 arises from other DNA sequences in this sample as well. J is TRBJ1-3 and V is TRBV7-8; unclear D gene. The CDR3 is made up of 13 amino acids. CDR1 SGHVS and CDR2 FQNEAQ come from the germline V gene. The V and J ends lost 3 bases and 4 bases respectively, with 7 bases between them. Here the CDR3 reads CASSLGRGNTIYF. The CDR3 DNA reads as TGTGCCAGCAGCTTGGGAAGGGGAAACACCATATATTTT. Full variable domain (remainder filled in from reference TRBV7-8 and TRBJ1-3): GAGVSQSPRYKVAKRGQDVALRCDPISGHVSLFWYQQALGQGPEFLTYFQNEAQLDKSGLPSDRFFAERPEGSVSTLKIQRTQQEDSAVYLCASSLGRGNTIYFGEGSWLTVV.

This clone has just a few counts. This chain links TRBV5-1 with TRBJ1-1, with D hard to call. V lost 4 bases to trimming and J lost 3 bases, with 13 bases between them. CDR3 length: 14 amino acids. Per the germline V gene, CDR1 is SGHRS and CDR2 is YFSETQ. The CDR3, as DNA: TGCGCCAGCAGCGCGGACCCTGGGGACACTGAAGCTTTCTTT. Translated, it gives CASSADPGDTEAFF.